The 8 T cell receptor beta chains reported below all come from one sample, sequenced in a study of T-cell reconstitution after alpha-beta-depleted transplantation in children. Unique molecular identifiers were incorporated when the TCRbeta library was constructed. Using its own MiXCR run on the PCR reads, TCRdb lists one record per CDR3 protein. This table holds 450,000 to 600,000 distinct CDR3 sequences, approximately 16% found once. The specimen comprised PBMCs from the stem cell graft donor, sampled from the stem cell graft. The receptor source for this set is a human donor who donated a stem cell graft to a child with acute lymphoblastic leukemia.

This chain joins TRBV5-6 and TRBJ2-7, with D possibly called TRBD1 or TRBD2 (5 bases each). Germline V CDR1 and CDR2: SGHDT, YYEEEE. Trimming pared 3 bases from V and 2 bases from J, leaving 12 bases between. This CDR3 has 14 residues. CDR3 sequence reads: CASSWGTITYEQYF. DNA of the CDR3: TGTGCCAGCAGCTGGGGGACGATAACCTACGAGCAGTACTTC.

This clonotype came up a few times. The chain links TRBV5-1 to TRBJ1-2; D ambiguous. CDR1 is SGHRS and CDR2 is YFSETQ in the germline V gene. Trimming shortened V by 5 bases and J by 0 bases, and 5 bases separated the two germline ends. The CDR3 consists of 12 residues. As DNA, the CDR3 is TGCGCCAGCAGTGCTACTAACTATGGCTACACCTTC. As protein: CASSATNYGYTF.

This clonotype has more than one count but fewer than ten. The chain carries TRBV20-1 and TRBJ2-3; 7 bases align to TRBD2. CDR3 length: 17 amino acids. The germline V gene has CDR1 DFQATT and CDR2 SNEGSKA (reference sequence). After removal of 4 bases from V and 3 bases from J, the junction contained 16 bases not matched to a gene. Written as DNA, the CDR3 is TGCAGTGCTACCCCCATTGCGGGAGCGGGTAGGACAGATACGCAGTATTTT. It codes for CSATPIAGAGRTDTQYF.

In its sample, this clonotype was seen a few times. The chain combines TRBV6-1 with TRBJ2-3; the match to TRBD2 covers 7 bases. The V gene end was trimmed by 10 bases and the J gene end by 3 bases; junction bases not matched to a gene: 7. Per the germline V gene, CDR1 is MNHNS and CDR2 is SASEGT. This CDR3 has 13 residues. The CDR3 sequence is CAIRAGLTDTQYF. The CDR3 DNA is TGTGCCATCCGAGCGGGACTGACAGATACGCAGTATTTT.

CDR3 DNA: TGTGCCAGCAGCGTAGCGGGAGGGACGAACTACGAGCAGTACTTC. It encodes CASSVAGGTNYEQYF. This chain joins TRBV9 and TRBJ2-7, with 8 nucleotides matching TRBD2. CDR1 is SGDLS and CDR2 is YYNGEE in the germline V gene. V lost 0 bases, J lost 3 bases, and 5 bases stayed unmatched. The length of the CDR3 is 15 residues.

This clonotype was found a few times. The genes are TRBV24-1 and TRBJ2-1, with 8 bases aligning to TRBD1. The CDR3 covers 17 residues. CDR1 is KGHDR, CDR2 SFDVKD, per germline. V lost 1 base, J lost 2 bases, and 6 bases stayed unmatched. The CDR3 here is CATSDLGHRGTYNEQFF. CDR3 bases: TGTGCCACCAGTGATTTAGGGCACAGGGGGACCTACAATGAGCAGTTCTTC.

This chain joins TRBV18 and TRBJ2-7, with unresolved D. CDR3 size: 13 residues. Germline CDR1 reads KGHSH; CDR2 reads LQKENI. V was clipped by 0 bases and J by 4 bases, with 7 bases between them. The CDR3 spells CASSPPDEYEQYF. The DNA of the CDR3 is TGTGCCAGCTCACCACCGGATGAATACGAGCAGTACTTC.

A few counts support this clonotype. The chain uses TRBV4-1 and TRBJ1-1, with 7 bases aligning to TRBD1. This CDR3 is 14 amino acids long. Germline loops: CDR1 MGHRA, CDR2 YSYEKL. V gave up 3 bases and J gave up 6 bases; unmatched junction bases: 7. CDR3 residues: CASSQGPGGAEAFF. CDR3 coding DNA: TGCGCCAGCAGCCAGGGCCCAGGGGGGGCTGAAGCTTTCTTT.